Shown below are 8 T cell receptor beta chains from a single sample sequenced in a study of T cell clusters in autoimmune cytopenias. TRB was amplified from approximately 250 ng of peripheral blood genomic DNA per sample. TRB rearrangements were amplified by touch-down multiplex PCR with mixed TRB-A/B primers. TCRdb re-called the multiplex PCR reads, yielding one record per CDR3 amino acid sequence without DNA. The repertoire table contains more than 4,500 distinct CDR3 sequences. The same data also went into a second study, on T cell repertoires in aging, cancer and after chemotherapy.

The sequenced material came from peripheral blood. These receptor sequences come from a human donor in good health.

By frequency, this clonotype is medium-sized. The rearrangement joins TRBV12-3 or TRBV12-4 to TRBJ2-1; lacking DNA, the TRBD1 call made by TCRdb goes unchecked. This CDR3 has 14 residues. The CDR3: CASSDWGGRNEQFF.

This chain uses TRBV27 with TRBJ1-2; without DNA, the TCRdb call of TRBD1 cannot be checked. Germline V gene lookup returns CDR1 MNHEY and CDR2 SMNVEV (reference sequence). This CDR3 spans 14 amino acids. The CDR3 protein is CASSSGTRFYGYTF.

V gene TRBV30 combines with J gene TRBJ2-4. The CDR3 has 14 amino acids. CDR1 and CDR2 (germline): GTSNPN, SVGIG (reference sequence). CDR3 in amino acids: CAWGSLKAKNIQYF.

The chain is built from TRBV18 and TRBJ2-1. This CDR3 region has 13 residues. Per the germline V gene, CDR1 is KGHSH and CDR2 is LQKENI. This CDR3 reads CASSPEKALEQFF.

The V call is TRBV5-6, the J call TRBJ2-2; no DNA is available, so the TRBD2 call from TCRdb remains unchecked. Germline lookup yields CDR1 SGHDT and CDR2 YYEEEE. This CDR3 is built from 15 residues. CDR3 sequence reads: CASSFLAGVTGELFF.

This sequence joins TRBV11-1 and TRBJ2-1; TCRdb proposes TRBD2, but this gene call is untestable without DNA. CDR1 is SGHAT and CDR2 is FQDESV in the germline V gene (reference sequence). The CDR3 has 16 residues. CDR3 protein: CASSLVPSGRFGEQFF.

The J gene is TRBJ2-1, the V gene TRBV12-3 or TRBV12-4; the TCRdb call, TRBD2, lacks DNA for checking. The CDR3 sequence is 19 residues long. The CDR3 region is CASSFAARTSVNSYNEQFF.

This chain uses TRBV5-6 with TRBJ2-1; absent DNA, TCRdb's TRBD2 call cannot be checked. The CDR3 extends over 16 amino acids. CDR1 is SGHDT and CDR2 is YYEEEE in the germline V gene. CDR3 sequence reads: CASSLGLAIRDNEQFF. Supplemented by reference TRBV5-6 and TRBJ2-1, the full variable domain reads DAGVTQSPTHLIKTRGQQVTLRCSPKSGHDTVSWYQQALGQGPQFIFQYYEEEERQRGNFPDRFSGHQFPNYSSELNVNALLLGDSALYLCASSLGLAIRDNEQFFGPGTRLTVL.